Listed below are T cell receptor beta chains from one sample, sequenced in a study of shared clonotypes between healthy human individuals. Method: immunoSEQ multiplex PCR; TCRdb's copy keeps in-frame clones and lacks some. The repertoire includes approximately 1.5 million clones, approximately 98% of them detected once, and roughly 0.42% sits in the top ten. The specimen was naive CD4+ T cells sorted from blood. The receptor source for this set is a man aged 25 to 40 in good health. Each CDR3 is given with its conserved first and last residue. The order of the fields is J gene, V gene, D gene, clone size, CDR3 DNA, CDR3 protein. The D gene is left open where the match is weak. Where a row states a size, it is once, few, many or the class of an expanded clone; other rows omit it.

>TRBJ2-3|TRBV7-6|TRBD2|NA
TGTGCCAGCAGCTTTTTAGCGGGGCCCACAGATACGCAGTATTTT
CASSFLAGPTDTQYF
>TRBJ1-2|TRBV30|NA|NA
TGTGCCTGGGATAAACCCGGGATCTATGGCTACACCTTC
CAWDKPGIYGYTF
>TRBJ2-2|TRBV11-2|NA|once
TGTGCCAGCAGCTTAGTCGGCAGCGCGAACACCGGGGAGCTGTTTTTT
CASSLVGSANTGELFF
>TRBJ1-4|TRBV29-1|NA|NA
TGCAGCGTTGTTCGGGACGGGAATGAAAAACTGTTTTTT
CSVVRDGNEKLFF
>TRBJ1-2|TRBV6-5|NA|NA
TGTGCCAGCAGCCTATCGAGCCTTTACTATGGCTACACCTTC
CASSLSSLYYGYTF
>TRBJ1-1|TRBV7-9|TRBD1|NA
TGTGCCAGCAGCTACCTGGGACAGGGGTTCACTGAAGCTTTCTTT
CASSYLGQGFTEAFF
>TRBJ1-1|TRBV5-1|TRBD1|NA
TGCGCCAGCAGCTTGGGTGACAGGGATTGGCCTGAAGCTTTCTTT
CASSLGDRDWPEAFF
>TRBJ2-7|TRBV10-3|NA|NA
TGTGCCATCAGTGAGTATGGGTACGAGCAGTACTTC
CAISEYGYEQYF
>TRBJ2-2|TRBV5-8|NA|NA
TGTGCCAGCAGCTCCGGGCCCAACACCGGGGAGCTGTTTTTT
CASSSGPNTGELFF
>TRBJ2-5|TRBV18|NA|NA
TGTGCCAGCTCACCACGTATTCAGTCTGAGACCCAGTACTTC
CASSPRIQSETQYF
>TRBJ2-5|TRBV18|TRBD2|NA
TGTGCCAGCTCACTCGCAACTAGCGCCCAAGAGACCCAGTACTTC
CASSLATSAQETQYF
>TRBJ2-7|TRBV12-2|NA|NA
TGTGCAAGTCGCTCCCTTTTTAGGCCAGGGGTTGCGGTGACCTACGAGCAGTACTTC
CASRSLFRPGVAVTYEQYF
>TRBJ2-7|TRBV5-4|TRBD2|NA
TGTGCCAGCAGCTTGGAACTAGCGACCGAGCAGTACTTC
CASSLELATEQYF
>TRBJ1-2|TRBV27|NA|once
TGTGCCAGCAGTCGATCTGTGGGGCCATCCTATGGCTACACCTTC
CASSRSVGPSYGYTF
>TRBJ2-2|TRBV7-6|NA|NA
TGTGCCAGCAGCTTATCGGGGAAGGGGGCCGGGGAGCTGTTTTTT
CASSLSGKGAGELFF
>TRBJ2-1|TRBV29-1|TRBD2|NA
TGCAGCGTTGAACGGGGTAGCGGGAGGGTCTACAATGAGCAGTTCTTC
CSVERGSGRVYNEQFF